This TCR beta chain originates from a study of T cell responses to AZD1222 COVID-19 vaccine. Germline lookup yields CDR1 ENHRY and CDR2 SYGVKD. This CDR3 is 12 amino acids long. The ends were cut back, 6 bases at V and 1 base at J, with 7 bases in the middle. Some clones are missing from TCRdb's copy, which holds only in-frame ones; the method was immunoSEQ multiplex PCR. The data contain some 120,000 clones, 87% of them singletons. This TCR was recovered from an adult in good health. The chain carries TRBV10-3 and TRBJ2-7; a possible D gene is TRBD1 (5 bases). Sequencing was performed on peripheral blood, taken on day 0 of AZD1222 vaccination. CDR3 sequence: CAISRQSYEQYF. The CDR3, as DNA: TGTGCCATCAGCAGACAGTCCTACGAGCAGTACTTC.